A selection of T cell receptor beta chains follows, all from one sample in a study of blood T cell repertoires in COVID-19. Profiling relied on immunoSEQ multiplex PCR, and the TCRdb table lists in-frame clones only, not all of them. The sample shows about 210,000 clones, approximately 78% of them seen only once. The sample consisted of peripheral blood. The receptor set was obtained from a woman in her 70s with COVID-19, enrolled during active disease. The CDR3 runs from the conserved cysteine through the conserved F or W. The D gene is left open where the match is weak. Expanded clones get a size class; other rows say once, few or many, or leave the size out.

TRBD2 - TRBJ2-3 TRBV28 TGTGCCAGCAGACCAGGGACTAGCGGCCTCACAGATACGCAGTATTTT CASRPGTSGLTDTQYF
- - TRBJ1-1 TRBV18 TGTGCCAGCTCACCACTATCGGGGACTGGTGAAGCTTTCTTT CASSPLSGTGEAFF
TRBD1 - TRBJ1-6 TRBV5-4 TGTGCCAGCAGCCCAGGACAGGGATTGAATTCACCCCTCCACTTT CASSPGQGLNSPLHF
- - TRBJ1-3 TRBV7-8 TGTGCCAGCAGCTGGACACAGGGCTACGGTTCAAACACCATATATTTT CASSWTQGYGSNTIYF
- - TRBJ1-1 TRBV6-2/TRBV6-3 TGTGCCAGCAGTTTCCAGGAAAACACTGAAGCTTTCTTT CASSFQENTEAFF
- - TRBJ2-5 TRBV7-2 TGTGCCAGCAGCTTAGCGCGGGGTGCCACCCAGTGGGGCCAAGAGACCCAGTACTTC CASSLARGATQWGQETQYF
- - TRBJ1-5 TRBV7-8 TGTGCCAGCTCCTCGGGCAATCAGCCCCAGCATTTT CASSSGNQPQHF
- - TRBJ2-5 TRBV30 TGTGCCTGGAGTAGCAGGGTGGGCACTGGTGTTCAAGAGACCCAGTACTTC CAWSSRVGTGVQETQYF
- - TRBJ1-2 TRBV12-3/TRBV12-4 TGTGCCAGCAGCCGGGACTATTATGGCTACACCTTC CASSRDYYGYTF
- - TRBJ1-5 TRBV10-3 TGTGCCATCAGTGAGAGAGGTTCCAATCAGCCCCAGCATTTT CAISERGSNQPQHF
- few TRBJ2-7 TRBV7-3 TGTGCCAGCAGCTCCGATAGCCTTTACTCCTACGAGCAGTACTTC CASSSDSLYSYEQYF
- - TRBJ1-1 TRBV18 TGTGCCAGCTCCAATTTGGAGGGAAGAACTGAAGCTTTCTTT CASSNLEGRTEAFF
- - TRBJ1-6 TRBV4-2 TGTGCCAGCAGCCAAGAGACAACCTATAATTCACCCCTCCACTTT CASSQETTYNSPLHF
TRBD1 - TRBJ2-1 TRBV24-1 TGTGCCACCAAAGGGGACAGTCTAAGGGAGCAGTTCTTC CATKGDSLREQFF
TRBD1 - TRBJ1-1 TRBV29-1 TGCAGCGTAGATGCCGGGACAGGGGGCACTGAAGCTTTCTTT CSVDAGTGGTEAFF
- many TRBJ2-2 TRBV6-5 TGTGCCAGCAGTTACTCGAGGGGGACGGGTACCGGGGAGCTGTTTTTT CASSYSRGTGTGELFF
- once TRBJ2-3 TRBV7-9 TGTGCCAGCAGCTTAATGAGGGCAATGGAGTATTTT CASSLMRAMEYF
TRBD2 - TRBJ2-3 TRBV9 TGTGCCAGCAGCCGCCAGGGACTAGCGGGAGGGCCGGCCCAGTATTTT CASSRQGLAGGPAQYF
- - TRBJ2-1 TRBV7-2 TGTGCCAGCAGCCTGACAGGTATCAATGAGCAGTTCTTC CASSLTGINEQFF
TRBD2 - TRBJ2-7 TRBV6-2/TRBV6-3 TGTGCCAGCAGCTTCACGGTTAGCGGGACTCGAACCTACGAGCAGTACTTC CASSFTVSGTRTYEQYF
TRBD1 - TRBJ2-2 TRBV19 TGTGCCAGTAGTATAGTCTGGACAGGGGTAACCGGGGAGCTGTTTTTT CASSIVWTGVTGELFF
TRBD2 - TRBJ2-1 TRBV10-3 TGTGCCATCAGTGAAATGAGCGGGAAGCACAATGAGCAGTTCTTC CAISEMSGKHNEQFF
- - TRBJ1-1 TRBV7-2 TGTGCCAGCCGCGACGGGTCGACTATCACTGAAGCTTTCTTT CASRDGSTITEAFF